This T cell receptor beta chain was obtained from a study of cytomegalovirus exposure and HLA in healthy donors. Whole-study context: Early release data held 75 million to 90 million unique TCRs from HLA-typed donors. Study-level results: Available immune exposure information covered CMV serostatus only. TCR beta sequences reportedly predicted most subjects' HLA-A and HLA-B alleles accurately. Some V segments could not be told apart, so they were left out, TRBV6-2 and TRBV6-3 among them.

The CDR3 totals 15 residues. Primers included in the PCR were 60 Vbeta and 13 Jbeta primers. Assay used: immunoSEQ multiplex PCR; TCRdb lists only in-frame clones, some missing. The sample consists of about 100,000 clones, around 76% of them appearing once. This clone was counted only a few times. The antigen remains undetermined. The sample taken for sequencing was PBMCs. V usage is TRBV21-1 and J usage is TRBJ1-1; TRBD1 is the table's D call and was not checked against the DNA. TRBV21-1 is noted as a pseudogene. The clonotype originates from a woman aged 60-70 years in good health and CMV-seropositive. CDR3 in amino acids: CASSSSYRGATEAFF. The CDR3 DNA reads TGTGCCAGCAGCTCTTCGTACAGGGGGGCCACTGAAGCTTTCTTT.